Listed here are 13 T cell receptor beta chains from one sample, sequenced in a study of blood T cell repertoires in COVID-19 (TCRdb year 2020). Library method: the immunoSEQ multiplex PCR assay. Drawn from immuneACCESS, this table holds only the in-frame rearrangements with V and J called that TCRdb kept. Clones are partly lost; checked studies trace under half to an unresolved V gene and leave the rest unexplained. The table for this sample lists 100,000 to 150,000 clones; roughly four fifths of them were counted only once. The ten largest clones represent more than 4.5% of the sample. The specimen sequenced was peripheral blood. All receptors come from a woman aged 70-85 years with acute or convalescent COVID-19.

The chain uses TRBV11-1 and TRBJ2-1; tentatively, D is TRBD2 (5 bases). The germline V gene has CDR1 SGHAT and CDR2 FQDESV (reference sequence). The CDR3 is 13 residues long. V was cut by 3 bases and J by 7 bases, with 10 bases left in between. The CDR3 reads CASSLAGGNEQFF. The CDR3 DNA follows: TGTGCCAGCAGCTTGGCGGGTGGGAATGAGCAGTTCTTC.

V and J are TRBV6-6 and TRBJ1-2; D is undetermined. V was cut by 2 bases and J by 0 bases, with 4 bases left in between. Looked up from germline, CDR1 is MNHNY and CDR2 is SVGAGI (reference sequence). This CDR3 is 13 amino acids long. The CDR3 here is CASSYGANYGYTF. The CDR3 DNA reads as TGTGCCAGCAGTTACGGAGCTAACTATGGCTACACCTTC.

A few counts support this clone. In DNA, the CDR3 is TGTGCCAGCAGTTTAGAGACAGGGGGGACTTATGGCTACACCTTC. It translates to CASSLETGGTYGYTF. This rearrangement joins TRBV27 to TRBJ1-2; 9 nucleotides align to TRBD1. Germline CDR1 reads MNHEY; CDR2 reads SMNVEV (reference sequence). V lost 2 bases, J lost 5 bases, and 6 bases stayed unmatched. The CDR3 extends over 15 amino acids.

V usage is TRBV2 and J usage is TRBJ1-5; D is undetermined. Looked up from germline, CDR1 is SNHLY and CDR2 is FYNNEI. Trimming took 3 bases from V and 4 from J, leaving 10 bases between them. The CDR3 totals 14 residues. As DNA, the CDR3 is TGTGCCAGCAGTGAGGTTGGGAGAAATCAGCCCCAGCATTTT. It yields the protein CASSEVGRNQPQHF.

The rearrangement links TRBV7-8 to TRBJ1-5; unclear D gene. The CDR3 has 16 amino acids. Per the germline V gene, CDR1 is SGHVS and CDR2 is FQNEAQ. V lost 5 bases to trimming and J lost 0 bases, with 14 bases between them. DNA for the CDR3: TGTGCCAGCAGCCAGCCGGGTGGCTATAGCAATCAGCCCCAGCATTTT. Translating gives CASSQPGGYSNQPQHF.

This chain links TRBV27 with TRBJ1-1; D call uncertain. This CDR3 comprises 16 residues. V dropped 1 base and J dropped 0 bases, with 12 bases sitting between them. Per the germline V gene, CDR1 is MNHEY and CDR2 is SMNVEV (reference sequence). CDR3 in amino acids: CASSLWAAPLNTEAFF. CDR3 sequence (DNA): TGTGCCAGCAGTTTATGGGCAGCTCCTCTGAACACTGAAGCTTTCTTT.

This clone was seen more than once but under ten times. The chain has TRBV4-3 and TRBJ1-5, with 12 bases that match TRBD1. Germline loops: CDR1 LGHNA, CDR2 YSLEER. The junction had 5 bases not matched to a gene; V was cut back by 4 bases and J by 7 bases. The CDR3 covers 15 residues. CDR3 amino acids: CASSRDRGPGQPQHF. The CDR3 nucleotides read TGCGCCAGCAGCCGGGACAGGGGGCCGGGACAGCCCCAGCATTTT.

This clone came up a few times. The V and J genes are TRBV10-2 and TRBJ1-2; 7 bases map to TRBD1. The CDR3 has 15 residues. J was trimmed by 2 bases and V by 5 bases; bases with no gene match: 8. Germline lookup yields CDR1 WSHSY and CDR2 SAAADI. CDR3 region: CASSSSGTANYGYTF. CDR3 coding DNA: TGCGCCAGCAGTTCTTCCGGGACAGCCAACTATGGCTACACCTTC.

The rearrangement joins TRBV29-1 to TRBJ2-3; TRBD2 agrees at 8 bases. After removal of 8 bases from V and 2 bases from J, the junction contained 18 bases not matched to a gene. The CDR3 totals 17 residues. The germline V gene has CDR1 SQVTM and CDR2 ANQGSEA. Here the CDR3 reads CSLVRALRGGSTDTQYF. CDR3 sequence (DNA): TGCAGCCTAGTGAGGGCCCTTCGGGGGGGCTCCACAGATACGCAGTATTTT.

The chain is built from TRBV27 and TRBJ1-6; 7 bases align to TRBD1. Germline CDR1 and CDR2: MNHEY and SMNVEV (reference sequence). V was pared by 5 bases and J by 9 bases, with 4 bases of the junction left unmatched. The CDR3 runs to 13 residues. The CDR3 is CASSPTGVSPLHF. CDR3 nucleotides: TGTGCCAGCAGTCCAACAGGGGTTTCACCCCTCCACTTT.

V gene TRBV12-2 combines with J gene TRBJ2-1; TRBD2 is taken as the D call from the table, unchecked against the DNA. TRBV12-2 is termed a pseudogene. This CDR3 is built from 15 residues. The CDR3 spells CASRLAREERNEQFF. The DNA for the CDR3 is TGTGCAAGTCGCTTAGCACGAGAGGAGCGGAATGAGCAGTTCTTC.

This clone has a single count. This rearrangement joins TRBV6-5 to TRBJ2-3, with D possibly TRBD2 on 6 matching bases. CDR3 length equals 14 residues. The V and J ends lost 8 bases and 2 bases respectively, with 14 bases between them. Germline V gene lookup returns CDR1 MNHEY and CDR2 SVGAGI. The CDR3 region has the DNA TGTGCCAGCGGGACTCGGGACTCCACAGATACGCAGTATTTT. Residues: CASGTRDSTDTQYF.

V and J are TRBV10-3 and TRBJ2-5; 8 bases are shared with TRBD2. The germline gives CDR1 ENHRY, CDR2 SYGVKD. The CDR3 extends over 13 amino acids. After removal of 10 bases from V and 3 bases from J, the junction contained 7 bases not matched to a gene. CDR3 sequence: CATSGTREETQYF. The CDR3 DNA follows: TGTGCCACCTCCGGGACTAGAGAAGAGACCCAGTACTTC.